This TCR beta chain is from a study of T cell responses to AZD1222 COVID-19 vaccine. Doses given second, at about 4 or about 12 weeks, were pooled. The count of this clone is one. Its antigen is as yet unknown. Assay used: immunoSEQ multiplex PCR; TCRdb lists only in-frame clones, some missing. The sample has 150,000 to 200,000 clones, 90% to 95% seen once. Findings and limits, study-wide: The sample set comprised mostly white British donors with more females, and clonal diversity was possibly underestimated. Seropositive AZD1222 recipients at baseline numbered only five to seven. With two AZD1222 doses given, Spike-specific TCR breadth and depth both rose.

The CDR3 spans 14 residues. Germline CDR1 and CDR2: SGDLS and YYNGEE. V lost 0 bases, J lost 1 base, and 4 bases lay in between. The source material was peripheral blood, sampled 28 days after the second AZD1222 dose. This clonotype was sampled from an adult who received the AZD1222 COVID-19 vaccine. The chain uses TRBV9 and TRBJ2-2; D is uncertain. In DNA, the CDR3 is TGTGCCAGCAGCGTAGAGGAGAACACCGGGGAGCTGTTTTTT. Protein sequence: CASSVEENTGELFF.